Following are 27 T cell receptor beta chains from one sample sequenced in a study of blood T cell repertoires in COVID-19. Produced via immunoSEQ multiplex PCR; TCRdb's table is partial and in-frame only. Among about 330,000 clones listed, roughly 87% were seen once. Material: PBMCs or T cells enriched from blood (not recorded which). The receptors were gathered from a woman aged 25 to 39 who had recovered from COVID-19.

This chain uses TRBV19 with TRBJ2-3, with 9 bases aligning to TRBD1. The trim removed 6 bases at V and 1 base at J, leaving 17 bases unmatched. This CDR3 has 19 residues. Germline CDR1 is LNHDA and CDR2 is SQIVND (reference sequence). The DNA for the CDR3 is TGTGCCAGTAGAGCCCGGACAGGGGAGAGCCCCCTCGGCACAGATACGCAGTATTTT. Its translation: CASRARTGESPLGTDTQYF.

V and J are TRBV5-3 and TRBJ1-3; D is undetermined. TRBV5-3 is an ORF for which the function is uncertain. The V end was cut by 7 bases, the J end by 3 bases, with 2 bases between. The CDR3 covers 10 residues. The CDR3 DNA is TGTGCCAGATATGGAAACACCATATATTTT. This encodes CARYGNTIYF.

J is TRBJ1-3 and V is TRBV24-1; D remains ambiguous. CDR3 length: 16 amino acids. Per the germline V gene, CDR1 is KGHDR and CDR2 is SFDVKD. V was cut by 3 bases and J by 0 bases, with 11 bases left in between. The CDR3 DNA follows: TGTGCCACCAGTGATCTCCGGGAGAGCTCTGGAAACACCATATATTTT. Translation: CATSDLRESSGNTIYF.

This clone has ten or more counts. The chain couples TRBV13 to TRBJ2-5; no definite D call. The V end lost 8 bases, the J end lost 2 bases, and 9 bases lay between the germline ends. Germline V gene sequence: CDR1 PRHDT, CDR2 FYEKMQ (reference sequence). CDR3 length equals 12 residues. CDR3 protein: CASGHIQETQYF. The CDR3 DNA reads TGTGCCAGCGGCCACATACAAGAGACCCAGTACTTC.

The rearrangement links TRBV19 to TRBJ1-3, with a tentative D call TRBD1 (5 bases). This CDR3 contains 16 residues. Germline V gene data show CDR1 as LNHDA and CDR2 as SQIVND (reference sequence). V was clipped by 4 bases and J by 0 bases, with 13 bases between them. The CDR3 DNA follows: TGTGCCAGTAGTACCCGGCAGGGATTCTCTGGAAACACCATATATTTT. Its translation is CASSTRQGFSGNTIYF.

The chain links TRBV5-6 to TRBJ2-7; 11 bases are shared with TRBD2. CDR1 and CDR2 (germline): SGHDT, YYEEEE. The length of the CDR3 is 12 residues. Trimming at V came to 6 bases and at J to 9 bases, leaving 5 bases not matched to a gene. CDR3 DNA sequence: TGTGCCAGCACCACGGGACTAGCGGTGCAGTACTTC. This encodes CASTTGLAVQYF. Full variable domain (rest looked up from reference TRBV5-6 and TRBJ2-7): DAGVTQSPTHLIKTRGQQVTLRCSPKSGHDTVSWYQQALGQGPQFIFQYYEEEERQRGNFPDRFSGHQFPNYSSELNVNALLLGDSALYLCASTTGLAVQYFGPGTRLTVT.

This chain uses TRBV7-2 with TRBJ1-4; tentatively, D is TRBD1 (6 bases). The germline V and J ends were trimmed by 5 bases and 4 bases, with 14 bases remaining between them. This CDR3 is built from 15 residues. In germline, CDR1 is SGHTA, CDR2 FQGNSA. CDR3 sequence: CASSHRQAFNEKLFF. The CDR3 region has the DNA TGTGCCAGCAGCCATCGACAGGCGTTTAATGAAAAACTGTTTTTT.

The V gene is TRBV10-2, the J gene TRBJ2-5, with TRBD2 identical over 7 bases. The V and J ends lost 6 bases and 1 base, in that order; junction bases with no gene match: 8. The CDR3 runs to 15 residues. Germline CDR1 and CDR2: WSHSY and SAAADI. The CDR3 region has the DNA TGCGCCAGCAGAAACGTTACGGGGGGCCAAGAGACCCAGTACTTC. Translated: CASRNVTGGQETQYF.

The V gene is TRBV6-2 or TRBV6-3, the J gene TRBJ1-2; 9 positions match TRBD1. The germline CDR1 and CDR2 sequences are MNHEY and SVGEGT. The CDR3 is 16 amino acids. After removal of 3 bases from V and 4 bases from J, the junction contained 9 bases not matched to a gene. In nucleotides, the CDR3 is TGTGCCAGCAGTTATTATTGGACAGGGGAAGGCTATGGCTACACCTTC. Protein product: CASSYYWTGEGYGYTF.

This chain's CDR3 is CASSPRQEQGAANEKLFF. DNA for the CDR3: TGTGCCAGCTCACCACGGCAGGAACAGGGGGCCGCTAATGAAAAACTGTTTTTT. J is TRBJ1-4 and V is TRBV18, with 9 bases lining up with TRBD1. Germline V gene lookup returns CDR1 KGHSH and CDR2 LQKENI. The junction had 9 bases not matched to a gene; V was cut back by 1 base and J by 3 bases. The CDR3 has 18 amino acids.

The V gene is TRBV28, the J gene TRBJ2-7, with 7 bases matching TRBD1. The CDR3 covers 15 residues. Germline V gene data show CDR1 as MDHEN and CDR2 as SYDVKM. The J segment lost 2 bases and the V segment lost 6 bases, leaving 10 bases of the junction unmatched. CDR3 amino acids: CASRGQVGQAYEQYF. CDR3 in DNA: TGTGCCAGCAGGGGACAAGTAGGACAGGCCTACGAGCAGTACTTC. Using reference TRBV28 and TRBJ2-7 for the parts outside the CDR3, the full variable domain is DVKVTQSSRYLVKRTGEKVFLECVQDMDHENMFWYRQDPGLGLRLIYFSYDVKMKEKGDIPEGYSVSREKKERFSLILESASTNQTSMYLCASRGQVGQAYEQYFGPGTRLTVT.

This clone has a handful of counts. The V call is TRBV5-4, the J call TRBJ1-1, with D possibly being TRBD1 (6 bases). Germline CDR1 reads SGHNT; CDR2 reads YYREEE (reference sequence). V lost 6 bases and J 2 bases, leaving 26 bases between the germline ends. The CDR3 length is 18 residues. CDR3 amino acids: CASTDGLGTPARNTEAFF. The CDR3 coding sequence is TGTGCCAGCACCGACGGGTTGGGGACACCCGCACGCAACACTGAAGCTTTCTTT.

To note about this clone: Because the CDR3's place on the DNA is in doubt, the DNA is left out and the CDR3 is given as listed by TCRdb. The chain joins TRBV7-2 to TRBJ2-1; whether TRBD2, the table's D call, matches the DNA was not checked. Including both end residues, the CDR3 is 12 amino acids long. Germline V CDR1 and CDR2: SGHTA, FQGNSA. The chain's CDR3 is CASSVGLGTAFF.

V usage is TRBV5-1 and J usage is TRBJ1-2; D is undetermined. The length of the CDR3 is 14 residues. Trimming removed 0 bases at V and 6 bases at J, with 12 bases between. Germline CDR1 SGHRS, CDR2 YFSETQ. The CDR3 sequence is CASSLVYPENGYTF. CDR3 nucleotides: TGCGCCAGCAGCTTGGTCTACCCGGAGAATGGCTACACCTTC.

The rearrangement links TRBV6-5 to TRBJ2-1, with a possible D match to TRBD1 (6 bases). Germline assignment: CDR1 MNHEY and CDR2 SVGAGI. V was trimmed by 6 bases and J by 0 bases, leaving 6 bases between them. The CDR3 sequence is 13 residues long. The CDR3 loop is CASRDSSYNEQFF. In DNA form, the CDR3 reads TGTGCCAGCAGGGACAGCTCCTACAATGAGCAGTTCTTC.

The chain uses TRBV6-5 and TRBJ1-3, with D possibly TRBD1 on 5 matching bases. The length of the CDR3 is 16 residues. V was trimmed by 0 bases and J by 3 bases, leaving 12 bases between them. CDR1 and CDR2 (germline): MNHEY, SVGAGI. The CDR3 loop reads CASSYSGRDGGNTIYF. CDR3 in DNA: TGTGCCAGCAGTTACTCCGGGAGGGACGGTGGAAACACCATATATTTT.

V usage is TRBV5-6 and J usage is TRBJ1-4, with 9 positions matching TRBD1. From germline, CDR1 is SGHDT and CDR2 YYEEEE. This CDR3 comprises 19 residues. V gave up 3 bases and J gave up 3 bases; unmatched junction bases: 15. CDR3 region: CASSSEPITGGHPNEKLFF. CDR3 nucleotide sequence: TGTGCCAGCAGCTCCGAACCTATTACAGGGGGCCATCCTAATGAAAAACTGTTTTTT.

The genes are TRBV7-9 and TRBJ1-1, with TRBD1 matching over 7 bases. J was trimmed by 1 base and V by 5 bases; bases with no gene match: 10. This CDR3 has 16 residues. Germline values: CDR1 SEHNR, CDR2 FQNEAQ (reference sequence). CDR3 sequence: CASSDPPGQPNTEAFF. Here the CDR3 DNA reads TGTGCCAGCAGCGACCCTCCGGGACAGCCGAACACTGAAGCTTTCTTT.

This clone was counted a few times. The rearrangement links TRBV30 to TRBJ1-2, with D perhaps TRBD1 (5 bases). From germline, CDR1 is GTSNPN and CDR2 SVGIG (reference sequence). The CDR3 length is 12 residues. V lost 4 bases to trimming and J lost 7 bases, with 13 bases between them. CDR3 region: CAWTQDTGGYTF. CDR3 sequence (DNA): TGTGCCTGGACCCAGGACACGGGTGGCTACACCTTC. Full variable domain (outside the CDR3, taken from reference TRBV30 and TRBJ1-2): SQTIHQWPATLVQPVGSPLSLECTVEGTSNPNLYWYRQAAGRGLQLLFYSVGIGQISSEVPQNLSASRPQDRQFILSSKKLLLSDSGFYLCAWTQDTGGYTFGSGTRLTVV.

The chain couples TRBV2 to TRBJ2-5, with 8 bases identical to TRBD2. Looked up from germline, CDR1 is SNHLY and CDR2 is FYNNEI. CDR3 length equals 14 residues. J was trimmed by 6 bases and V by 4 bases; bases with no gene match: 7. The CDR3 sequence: CASSGGTSPQTQYF. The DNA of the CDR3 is TGTGCCAGCAGTGGGGGGACTAGTCCCCAGACCCAGTACTTC.

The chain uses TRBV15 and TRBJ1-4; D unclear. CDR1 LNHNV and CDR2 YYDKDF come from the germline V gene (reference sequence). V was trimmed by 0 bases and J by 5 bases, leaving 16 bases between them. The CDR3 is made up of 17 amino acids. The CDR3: CATSRDYGGSLNEKLFF. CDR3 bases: TGTGCCACCAGCAGAGATTATGGAGGCTCCCTGAATGAAAAACTGTTTTTT.

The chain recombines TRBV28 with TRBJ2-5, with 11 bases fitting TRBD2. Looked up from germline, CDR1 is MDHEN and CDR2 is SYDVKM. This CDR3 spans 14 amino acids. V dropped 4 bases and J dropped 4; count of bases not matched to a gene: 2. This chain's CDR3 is CASSSSGGIETQYF. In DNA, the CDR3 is TGTGCCAGCAGTTCTAGCGGGGGGATAGAGACCCAGTACTTC.

This chain's CDR3 is CASSLWEGQNLYGYTF. As DNA, the CDR3 is TGTGCCAGCAGTTTATGGGAGGGACAGAATCTCTATGGCTACACCTTC. The genes are TRBV28 and TRBJ1-2; 7 bases fit TRBD1. This CDR3 is built from 16 residues. CDR1 MDHEN and CDR2 SYDVKM come from the germline V gene. V lost 0 bases and J lost 4; bases outside the gene matches: 8.

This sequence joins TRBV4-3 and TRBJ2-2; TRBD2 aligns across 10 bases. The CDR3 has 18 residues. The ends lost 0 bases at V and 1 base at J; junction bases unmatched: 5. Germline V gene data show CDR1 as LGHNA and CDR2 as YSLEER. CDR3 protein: CASSQDYSSGRNTGELFF. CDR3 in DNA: TGCGCCAGCAGCCAAGATTATTCTAGCGGGAGGAACACCGGGGAGCTGTTTTTT.

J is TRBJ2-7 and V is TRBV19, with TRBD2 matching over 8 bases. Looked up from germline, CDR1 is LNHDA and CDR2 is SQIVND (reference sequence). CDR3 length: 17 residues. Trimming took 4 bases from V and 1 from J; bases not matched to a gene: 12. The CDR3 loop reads CASSTRGGRKGSYEQYF. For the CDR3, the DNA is TGTGCCAGTAGTACCCGCGGGGGGCGAAAAGGGTCCTACGAGCAGTACTTC.

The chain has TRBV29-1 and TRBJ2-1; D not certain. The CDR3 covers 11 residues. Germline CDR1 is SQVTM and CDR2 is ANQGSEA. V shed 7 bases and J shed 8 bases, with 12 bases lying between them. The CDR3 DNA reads TGCAGCGCCACCTCCAGCGATGAGCAGTTCTTC. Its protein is CSATSSDEQFF.

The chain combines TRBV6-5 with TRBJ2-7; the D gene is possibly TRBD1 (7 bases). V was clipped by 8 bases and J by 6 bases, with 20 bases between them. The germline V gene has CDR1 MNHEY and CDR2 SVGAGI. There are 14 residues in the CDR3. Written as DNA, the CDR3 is TGTGCCAGCGGCGGGACAGTACCCTCATTCGAGCAGTACTTC. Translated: CASGGTVPSFEQYF.